Sequencing of this T cell receptor (beta chain) was carried out in a study of T cell changes during pregnancy in multiple sclerosis. Sequenced by immunoSEQ multiplex PCR; TCRdb stores in-frame clones only, minus some. Of about 76,000 clones in the sample, about 90% were seen once. Germline lookup yields CDR1 MGHRA and CDR2 YSYEKL. The CDR3 is 12 amino acids. The germline V and J ends were trimmed by 3 bases and 4 bases, with 3 bases remaining between them. The sequencing used peripheral blood, collected in the first trimester of pregnancy. The V gene is TRBV4-1, the J gene TRBJ2-2; D not certain. The TCR comes from a female donor in good health, enrolled as a control in a pregnancy study. The CDR3: CASSQATGELFF. The CDR3 DNA is TGCGCCAGCAGCCAGGCCACCGGGGAGCTGTTTTTT.